This T cell receptor (beta chain) was sequenced in a study of blood T cells in healthy people across ages. Study-level points and caveats: Roughly linear declines in TCR beta diversity per million T cells occurred with age. In these data, TCR beta diversity tracked strongly with naive T cell percentage. No one knew whether donors had CMV, which possibly confounded expanded clonotype changes.

Germline V lookup: CDR1 SGHRS, CDR2 YFSETQ. The CDR3 sequence is 14 residues long. J was trimmed by 5 bases and V by 4 bases; bases with no gene match: 7. Using a J-beta primer mix together with a sample-barcoded 5' primer, a second PCR was run for roughly 7 to 11 cycles. TCRdb processed the 5' RACE reads anew with MiXCR; each CDR3 protein has one entry. The table includes about 730,000 distinct CDR3 sequences, roughly 44% detected once. This clonotype was seen a handful of times. Its antigen is not known. The rearrangement links TRBV5-1 to TRBJ2-7; 9 bases align to TRBD1. The origin of this receptor is an older woman in good health. Sequencing was carried out using blood. The CDR3 nucleotides read TGCGCCAGCAGCCTCGGACAGGGGTTAAACGAGCAGTACTTC. It yields the protein CASSLGQGLNEQYF.